This entry describes one T cell receptor (beta chain). This sample was taken from a study of blood T cell repertoires in COVID-19. Background on the study: Nucleic acid was either cDNA or gDNA, and it came from T cells, B-cell-depleted T cells, or PBMCs.

V was shortened by 1 base and J by 5 bases, with 9 bases between the two germline ends. In germline, CDR1 is LNHNV, CDR2 YYDKDF (reference sequence). CDR3 size: 15 residues. Study processing details: Nucleated cell counts were estimated from reference gene primer amplification. Profiled with immunoSEQ multiplex PCR; TCRdb holds only in-frame clones, not every one. From that table come the V and J calls and clone size; the DNA was used to work out D and trimming. The sample records around 200,000 clones, about 80% being singletons. Specimen: peripheral blood. This clonotype was sampled from a human donor with acute or convalescent COVID-19. The donor label of this sample is uncertain. The chain employs TRBV15 and TRBJ1-6, with D unresolved. The CDR3 here is CATSRGQEDNSPLHF. The CDR3 DNA follows: TGTGCCACCAGCAGAGGTCAGGAGGATAATTCACCCCTCCACTTT.